One sample yielded the 26 T cell receptor beta chains listed below, sequenced in a study of cytomegalovirus exposure and HLA in healthy donors. Method: immunoSEQ multiplex PCR; TCRdb's copy keeps in-frame clones and lacks some. Here the sample spans around 190,000 clones, 75% to 90% being singletons. The sequencing input was PBMCs. All receptors derive from a man younger than 35 in good health and CMV-seropositive.

The chain is built from TRBV19 and TRBJ1-5, with no clear D. The ends were cut back, 1 base at V and 1 base at J, with 8 bases in the middle. This CDR3 spans 15 amino acids. CDR1 is LNHDA and CDR2 is SQIVND in the germline V gene (reference sequence). The CDR3 bases are TGTGCCAGTAGTATAGGCCTGCTAAGCAATCAGCCCCAGCATTTT. As protein: CASSIGLLSNQPQHF.

The rearrangement links TRBV5-1 to TRBJ2-1, with a weak D call TRBD1 (5 bases). CDR1 and CDR2 from the germline V gene are SGHRS and YFSETQ. CDR3 length: 15 residues. V was trimmed by 0 bases and J by 2 bases, leaving 9 bases between them. CDR3 residues: CASSLDRQAYNEQFF. The CDR3, as DNA: TGCGCCAGCAGCTTGGACAGGCAAGCCTACAATGAGCAGTTCTTC.

V and J are TRBV5-1 and TRBJ2-3; 7 positions match TRBD2. The junction had 12 bases not matched to a gene; V was cut back by 0 bases and J by 5 bases. The CDR3 is 17 amino acids. CDR1 SGHRS and CDR2 YFSETQ come from the germline V gene. The CDR3 nucleotides are TGCGCCAGCAGCTTGGCCTATACGGGAGGAGGGGAAGATACGCAGTATTTT. Amino acids: CASSLAYTGGGEDTQYF.

This sequence joins TRBV2 and TRBJ1-4, with D perhaps TRBD1 (5 bases). This CDR3 is 17 amino acids long. Germline-derived CDR1 and CDR2 are SNHLY and FYNNEI. V lost 8 bases to trimming and J lost 0 bases, with 19 bases between them. The CDR3, as DNA: TGTGCCAGCCTTTCAAAACTGCTGACAGCAACTAATGAAAAACTGTTTTTT. The encoded protein is CASLSKLLTATNEKLFF.

The CDR3 spells CASSRDRHYGYTF. Written as DNA, the CDR3 is TGTGCCAGCAGTCGGGACAGACACTATGGCTACACCTTC. The chain joins TRBV6-5 to TRBJ1-2, with 7 bases that match TRBD1. V shed 5 bases and J 3 bases; nucleotides not matched to a gene: 3. This CDR3 has 13 amino acids. In germline, CDR1 is MNHEY, CDR2 SVGAGI.

The chain is built from TRBV5-1 and TRBJ2-7; D unclear. The CDR3 is made up of 14 amino acids. V was cut by 5 bases and J by 0 bases, with 12 bases left in between. The germline gives CDR1 SGHRS, CDR2 YFSETQ. The chain's CDR3 is CASSFDKFSYEQYF. The CDR3 nucleotides read TGCGCCAGCAGTTTTGACAAATTCTCCTACGAGCAGTACTTC.

The sample holds one count of this clone. The chain couples TRBV9 to TRBJ2-3, with 10 nucleotides matching TRBD2. V lost 1 base and J lost 6; bases outside the gene matches: 8. In germline, CDR1 is SGDLS, CDR2 YYNGEE. The CDR3 length is 16 residues. CDR3 region: CASSVTSGTGGDTQYF. DNA of the CDR3: TGTGCCAGCAGCGTAACTAGCGGGACCGGGGGGGATACGCAGTATTTT.

This clone was seen only once. The rearrangement joins TRBV7-9 to TRBJ2-1, with D uncertain. Germline assignment: CDR1 SEHNR and CDR2 FQNEAQ (reference sequence). The V end was cut by 1 base, the J end by 0 bases, with 4 bases between. CDR3 size: 14 residues. CDR3 amino acids: CASSLDSSYNEQFF. CDR3 bases: TGTGCCAGCAGCTTAGATAGCTCCTACAATGAGCAGTTCTTC.

The chain employs TRBV21-1 and TRBJ1-2; TRBD1, the table's D call, lacks a check against the DNA. TRBV21-1 is termed a pseudogene. The CDR3 is made up of 16 amino acids. The CDR3 reads CASSITDRNANYGYTF. The CDR3 DNA is TGTGCCAGCAGCATAACGGACAGGAATGCTAACTATGGCTACACCTTC.

This clone has a handful of counts. The same CDR3 can be traced to other DNA sequences in this sample. The chain carries TRBV28 and TRBJ2-7, with a tentative D call TRBD1 (6 bases). Trimming pared 5 bases from V and 4 bases from J, leaving 6 bases between. This CDR3 region has 11 residues. Germline CDR1 reads MDHEN; CDR2 reads SYDVKM. The CDR3 reads CASSTGYEQYF. In DNA form, the CDR3 reads TGTGCCAGCAGTACAGGGTACGAGCAGTACTTC. Filled out from reference TRBV28 and TRBJ2-7, the complete variable domain reads DVKVTQSSRYLVKRTGEKVFLECVQDMDHENMFWYRQDPGLGLRLIYFSYDVKMKEKGDIPEGYSVSREKKERFSLILESASTNQTSMYLCASSTGYEQYFGPGTRLTVT.

The gene calls are TRBV30 and TRBJ2-1; 12 bases are a match to TRBD2. CDR3 length: 14 amino acids. The germline V gene encodes CDR1 GTSNPN and CDR2 SVGIG (reference sequence). Germline trimming cut 2 bases from V and 9 bases from J; bases unmatched to any gene: 5. The CDR3: CAWSPGLAGTEQFF. The CDR3 coding sequence is TGTGCCTGGAGTCCAGGACTAGCGGGGACTGAGCAGTTCTTC.

On this clone itself: Other DNA sequences in this specimen translate into the identical CDR3. J is TRBJ1-2 and V is TRBV27, with TRBD1 identical over 11 bases. CDR1 is MNHEY and CDR2 is SMNVEV in the germline V gene (reference sequence). The CDR3 totals 14 residues. With 4 bases clipped from V and 5 bases from J, the junction kept 3 bases outside the gene matches. The CDR3 loop reads CASSSGQGAYGYTF. The CDR3 nucleotides are TGTGCCAGCAGTTCCGGACAGGGGGCGTATGGCTACACCTTC.

The CDR3 loop is CASSFTGGRTDTQYF. The DNA of the CDR3 is TGTGCCAGCAGCTTTACGGGGGGCCGCACAGATACGCAGTATTTT. The J gene is TRBJ2-3, the V gene TRBV7-2; TRBD2 might be the D (7 bases). Trimming took 3 bases from V and 1 from J, leaving 11 bases between them. Germline V CDR1 and CDR2: SGHTA, FQGNSA. The CDR3 length is 15 residues.

The chain has TRBV28 and TRBJ2-7; D ambiguous. The CDR3 is 14 amino acids. V lost 7 bases and J 2 bases, leaving 15 bases between the germline ends. Per germline, CDR1 MDHEN and CDR2 SYDVKM. CDR3 coding DNA: TGTGCCAGCATACCTCGGCGGCTCCCCTACGAGCAGTACTTC. It is translated as CASIPRRLPYEQYF. The full variable domain, in which reference TRBV28 and TRBJ2-7 provide the parts outside the CDR3, is DVKVTQSSRYLVKRTGEKVFLECVQDMDHENMFWYRQDPGLGLRLIYFSYDVKMKEKGDIPEGYSVSREKKERFSLILESASTNQTSMYLCASIPRRLPYEQYFGPGTRLTVT.

This clone was counted once. This chain links TRBV5-6 with TRBJ2-3; the D gene is possibly TRBD2 (5 bases). CDR1 and CDR2 (germline): SGHDT, YYEEEE. V was trimmed by 4 bases and J by 4 bases, leaving 10 bases between them. CDR3 length: 13 residues. The CDR3 sequence is CASSLNGADTQYF. The CDR3, as DNA: TGTGCCAGCAGCCTAAACGGGGCAGATACGCAGTATTTT.

The chain is built from TRBV6-5 and TRBJ1-2; no clear D. This CDR3 has 16 amino acids. The germline V and J ends were trimmed by 0 bases and 4 bases, with 15 bases remaining between them. Germline V gene lookup returns CDR1 MNHEY and CDR2 SVGAGI. Here the CDR3 reads CASSYSREGAFYGYTF. For the CDR3, the DNA is TGTGCCAGCAGTTACTCGAGAGAGGGAGCATTCTATGGCTACACCTTC.

The chain links TRBV28 to TRBJ1-1; TRBD1 matches 9 bases. J lost 4 bases, V lost 5 bases, and 8 bases had no gene match. Germline CDR1 MDHEN, CDR2 SYDVKM. CDR3 length: 15 amino acids. The CDR3: CASSHLWTGATEAFF. The CDR3 DNA sequence: TGTGCCAGCAGTCATCTATGGACAGGGGCCACTGAAGCTTTCTTT.

The chain uses TRBV28 and TRBJ2-7; D unresolved. This CDR3 has 12 amino acids. Trimming cost V 5 bases and J 1 base, with 6 bases left between them. Germline V CDR1 and CDR2: MDHEN, SYDVKM. DNA of the CDR3: TGTGCCAGCAGTCCTCTATCCTACGAGCAGTACTTC. The encoded protein is CASSPLSYEQYF.

V gene TRBV28 combines with J gene TRBJ2-7; perhaps TRBD1 as D (8 bases). This CDR3 spans 13 amino acids. V lost 5 bases and J 2 bases, leaving 10 bases between the germline ends. Germline V CDR1 and CDR2: MDHEN, SYDVKM. The CDR3 region is CASSTGGAYEQYF. In DNA, the CDR3 is TGTGCCAGCAGTACAGGGGGGGCCTACGAGCAGTACTTC.

The rearrangement uses TRBV7-3 and TRBJ2-3; TRBD1 is a possible D gene (6 bases). The CDR3 length is 16 residues. Germline-derived CDR1 and CDR2 are SGHTA and FQGTGA. V lost 4 bases to trimming and J lost 1 base, with 15 bases between them. DNA for the CDR3: TGTGCCAGCAGCTCCCTACAGGGTTTGGGCACAGATACGCAGTATTTT. Its translation: CASSSLQGLGTDTQYF. The variable domain in full, with the rest retrieved from reference TRBV7-3 and TRBJ2-3, is GAGVSQTPSNKVTEKGKYVELRCDPISGHTALYWYRQSLGQGPEFLIYFQGTGAADDSGLPNDRFFAVRPEGSVSTLKIQRTERGDSAVYLCASSSLQGLGTDTQYFGPGTRLTVL.

With regard to this clone: Other DNA variants within this sample encode the same CDR3. V gene TRBV6-5 combines with J gene TRBJ1-1; possible D gene TRBD1, 5 bases. Germline-derived CDR1 and CDR2 are MNHEY and SVGAGI. V was pared by 2 bases and J by 1 base, with 8 bases between. The CDR3 length is 14 residues. CDR3: CASSYRGRNTEAFF. In DNA form, the CDR3 reads TGTGCCAGCAGTTACAGGGGCCGGAACACTGAAGCTTTCTTT.

The rearrangement uses TRBV7-9 and TRBJ1-2; possibly TRBD1 for D (5 bases). Germline V gene data show CDR1 as SEHNR and CDR2 as FQNEAQ (reference sequence). V was clipped by 0 bases and J by 8 bases, with 22 bases between them. The CDR3 is made up of 17 amino acids. This chain's CDR3 is CASSLAGTGGIVGGYTF. The CDR3 nucleotides are TGTGCCAGCAGCTTAGCGGGGACTGGGGGTATTGTGGGGGGCTACACCTTC. Together with reference TRBV7-9 and TRBJ1-2, the CDR3 gives the full variable domain: DTGVSQNPRHKITKRGQNVTFRCDPISEHNRLYWYRQTLGQGPEFLTYFQNEAQLEKSRLLSDRFSAERPKGSFSTLEIQRTEQGDSAMYLCASSLAGTGGIVGGYTFGSGTRLTVV.

The chain employs TRBV5-1 and TRBJ1-1, with D hard to call. With 0 bases removed from V and 8 bases from J, the gap between germline ends came to 20 bases. CDR1 is SGHRS, CDR2 YFSETQ, per germline. The CDR3 loop spans 16 amino acids. In DNA form, the CDR3 reads TGCGCCAGCAGCTTGGCCCGTTGGGCGAAGGGAGACGAAGCTTTCTTT. Protein product: CASSLARWAKGDEAFF.

Here the CDR3 DNA reads TGTGCCAGCAGTATCCAGGGCACTAGCACAGATACGCAGTATTTT. Its protein is CASSIQGTSTDTQYF. The chain joins TRBV6-1 to TRBJ2-3, with a possible D match to TRBD1 (5 bases). Between the trimmed V and J ends, which lost 5 bases and 0 bases, there was a span of 12 bases. Germline assignment: CDR1 MNHNS and CDR2 SASEGT. The CDR3 is 15 residues long.

This sequence joins TRBV27 and TRBJ2-3; TRBD2 matches at 10 bases. With 5 bases clipped from V and 0 bases from J, the junction kept 5 bases outside the gene matches. The CDR3 loop spans 16 amino acids. In germline, CDR1 is MNHEY, CDR2 SMNVEV (reference sequence). The CDR3 reads CASSTLLAGSTDTQYF. CDR3 DNA: TGTGCCAGCAGTACCCTACTAGCGGGGAGCACAGATACGCAGTATTTT.

The gene calls are TRBV18 and TRBJ2-1, with 9 bases identical to TRBD2. This CDR3 has 15 residues. Germline V CDR1 and CDR2: KGHSH, LQKENI. The V gene end was trimmed by 1 base and the J gene end by 4 bases; junction bases not matched to a gene: 2. DNA for the CDR3: TGTGCCAGCTCACCACTAGCGGGGGCTTACAATGAGCAGTTCTTC. It yields the protein CASSPLAGAYNEQFF.